The T cell receptor beta chain described here comes from a study of identical twins. CDR1 and CDR2 from the germline V gene are MGHRA and YSYEKL. The V and J ends lost 4 bases and 6 bases, in that order; junction bases with no gene match: 7. This CDR3 is built from 14 residues. TCRdb reprocessed the 5' RACE reads with MiXCR, giving one entry per CDR3 protein. The sample has 220,000 or so distinct CDR3 sequences, about 7% seen once. This clonotype was detected ten times or more. Only healthy Caucasians were included as donors. This same sample was also part of a study on yellow fever vaccine responses in identical twins.

The clonotype comes from a woman aged 18-29 years in good health. The chain joins TRBV4-1 to TRBJ2-7, with 9 nucleotides matching TRBD1. The sequenced sample was memory (CD45RO+) T cells sorted from blood. CDR3 residues: CASSPGTGRREQYF. CDR3 in DNA: TGCGCCAGCAGCCCAGGGACAGGGAGGCGCGAGCAGTACTTC.